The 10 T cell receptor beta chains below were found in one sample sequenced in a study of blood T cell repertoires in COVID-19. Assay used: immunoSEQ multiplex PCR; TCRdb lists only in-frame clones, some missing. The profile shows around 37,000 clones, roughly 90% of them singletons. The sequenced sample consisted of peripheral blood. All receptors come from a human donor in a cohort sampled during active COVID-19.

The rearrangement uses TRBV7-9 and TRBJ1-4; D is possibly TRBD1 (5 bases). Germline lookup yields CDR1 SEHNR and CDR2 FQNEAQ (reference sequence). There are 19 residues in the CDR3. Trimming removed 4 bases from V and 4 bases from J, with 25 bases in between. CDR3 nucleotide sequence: TGTGCCAGCAGCTCCAACCGTGGGGGGGTACTGACTCTTAATGAAAAACTGTTTTTT. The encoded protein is CASSSNRGGVLTLNEKLFF.

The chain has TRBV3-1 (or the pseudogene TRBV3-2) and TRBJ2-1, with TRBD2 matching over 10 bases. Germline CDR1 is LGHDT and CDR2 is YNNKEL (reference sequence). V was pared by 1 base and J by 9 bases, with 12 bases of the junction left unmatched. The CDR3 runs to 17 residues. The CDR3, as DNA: TGTGCCAGCAGCCAAGGATCAAGCGGGGGGGGAAGGGGTGAGCAGTTCTTC. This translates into CASSQGSSGGGRGEQFF.

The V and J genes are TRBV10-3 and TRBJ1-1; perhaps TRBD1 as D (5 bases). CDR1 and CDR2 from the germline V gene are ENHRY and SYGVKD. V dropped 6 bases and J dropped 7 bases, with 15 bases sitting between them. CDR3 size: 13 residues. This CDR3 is CAIRETVLREAFF. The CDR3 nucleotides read TGTGCCATCAGGGAGACAGTACTTCGTGAAGCTTTCTTT.

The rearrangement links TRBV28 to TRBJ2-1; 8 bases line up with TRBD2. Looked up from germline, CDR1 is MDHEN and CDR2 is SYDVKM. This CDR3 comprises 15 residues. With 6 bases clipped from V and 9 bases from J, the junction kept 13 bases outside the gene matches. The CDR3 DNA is TGTGCCAGCAGCCGAGGGACTAGAGGGGGTGGTGAGCAGTTCTTC. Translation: CASSRGTRGGGEQFF.

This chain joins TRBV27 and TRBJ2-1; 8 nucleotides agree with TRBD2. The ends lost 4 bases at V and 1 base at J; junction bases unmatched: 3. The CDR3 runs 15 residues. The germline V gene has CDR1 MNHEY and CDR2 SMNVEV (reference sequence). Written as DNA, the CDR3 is TGTGCCAGCAGTTCGGGGACTAGTTCCTACAATGAGCAGTTCTTC. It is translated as CASSSGTSSYNEQFF.

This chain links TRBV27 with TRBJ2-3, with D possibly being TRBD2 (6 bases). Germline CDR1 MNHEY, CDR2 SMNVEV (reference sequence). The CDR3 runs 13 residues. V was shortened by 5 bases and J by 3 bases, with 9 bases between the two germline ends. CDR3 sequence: CASSRDSTDTQYF. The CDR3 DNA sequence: TGTGCCAGCAGTCGGGACTCTACAGATACGCAGTATTTT.

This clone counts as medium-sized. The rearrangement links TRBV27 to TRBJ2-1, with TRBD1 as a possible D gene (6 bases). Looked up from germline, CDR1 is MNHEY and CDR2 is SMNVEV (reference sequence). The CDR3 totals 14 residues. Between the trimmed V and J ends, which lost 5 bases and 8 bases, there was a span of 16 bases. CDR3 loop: CASSTRSGVDEQFF. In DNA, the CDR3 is TGTGCCAGCAGTACTCGATCAGGGGTGGATGAGCAGTTCTTC.

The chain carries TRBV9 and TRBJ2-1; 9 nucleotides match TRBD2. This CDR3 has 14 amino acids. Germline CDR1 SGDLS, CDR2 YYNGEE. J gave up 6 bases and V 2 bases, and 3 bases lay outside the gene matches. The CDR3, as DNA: TGTGCCAGCAGCGTCCAGACTAGCGGCAATGAGCAGTTCTTC. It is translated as CASSVQTSGNEQFF.

The CDR3 DNA reads as TGTGCCAGCAGCGCCAACAGGGGTGGCTACACCTTC. This translates into CASSANRGGYTF. V gene TRBV7-9 combines with J gene TRBJ1-2; TRBD1 aligns across 7 bases. The germline V gene has CDR1 SEHNR and CDR2 FQNEAQ (reference sequence). The CDR3 is 12 residues long. V lost 5 bases and J lost 7; bases outside the gene matches: 4.

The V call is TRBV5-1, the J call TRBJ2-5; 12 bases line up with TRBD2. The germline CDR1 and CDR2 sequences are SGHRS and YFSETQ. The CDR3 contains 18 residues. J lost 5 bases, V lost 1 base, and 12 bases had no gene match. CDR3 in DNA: TGCGCCAGCAGCTTGTGGGGCGCTAGCGGGGGGGGTCGGGAGACCCAGTACTTC. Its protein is CASSLWGASGGGRETQYF.